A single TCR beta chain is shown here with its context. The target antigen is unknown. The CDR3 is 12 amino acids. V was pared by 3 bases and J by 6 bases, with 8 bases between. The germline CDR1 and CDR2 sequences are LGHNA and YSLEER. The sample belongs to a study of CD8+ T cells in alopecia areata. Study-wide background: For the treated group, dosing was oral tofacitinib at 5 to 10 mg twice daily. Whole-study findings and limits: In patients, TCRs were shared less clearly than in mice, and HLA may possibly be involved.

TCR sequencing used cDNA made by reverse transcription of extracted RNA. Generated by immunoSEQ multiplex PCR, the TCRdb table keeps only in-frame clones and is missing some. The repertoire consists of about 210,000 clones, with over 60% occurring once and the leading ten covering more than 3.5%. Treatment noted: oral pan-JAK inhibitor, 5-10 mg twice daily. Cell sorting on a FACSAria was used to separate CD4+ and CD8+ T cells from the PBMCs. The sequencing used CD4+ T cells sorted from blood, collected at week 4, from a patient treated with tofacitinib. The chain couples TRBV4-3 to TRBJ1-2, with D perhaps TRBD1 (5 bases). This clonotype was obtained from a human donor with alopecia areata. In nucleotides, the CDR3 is TGCGCCAGCAGCCACCCAGGGCATGGCTACACCTTC. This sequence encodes CASSHPGHGYTF.